This T cell receptor beta chain derives from a study of cytomegalovirus exposure and HLA in healthy donors. With respect to this clone: Its specificity is unknown.

General study findings and limits: It was confirmed in vitro that three of the CMV-associated chains were specific for CMV antigens. Trimming of TCR beta V- and J-genes showed a link, identified in a later analysis, to a missense DCLRE1C variant. It was approximately 150 TCR beta chains that were listed as cytomegalovirus-associated.

The PCR ran on 60 Vbeta and 13 Jbeta primers. Assay used: immunoSEQ multiplex PCR; TCRdb lists only in-frame clones, some missing. The sample lists some 76,000 clones; 70% to 90% were seen once. The sequenced sample was PBMCs. The sequence was collected from a woman aged 25 to 45 in good health and CMV-seronegative.

The DNA of the CDR3 is TGTGCCAGCAGCCCCGGGACAGAATTATCTAACTATGGCTACACCTTC. Protein product: CASSPGTELSNYGYTF. V usage is TRBV14 and J usage is TRBJ1-2; TRBD1 agrees at 7 bases. V dropped 4 bases and J dropped 0; count of bases not matched to a gene: 8. In germline, CDR1 is SGHDN, CDR2 FVKESK. This CDR3 has 16 residues.